A single sample gave rise to the 14 T cell receptor beta chains below, sequenced in a study of T cell repertoires in cytomegalovirus infection. Their target antigens are unknown. A single record per CDR3 protein comes from TCRdb applying MiXCR to the reads. The sample consists of about 110,000 distinct CDR3 sequences, roughly 9.1% of them appearing once. The sequencing sample was made of PBMCs, sequenced either directly or after in vitro stimulation (not recorded which). The receptors here all came from a human donor in good health (CMV status not recorded). Some clones in this sample may be carry-over from other donors' samples.

This clonotype showed up many times. J is TRBJ2-1 and V is TRBV12-3 or TRBV12-4; 9 bases match TRBD2. This CDR3 has 13 residues. Unmatched junction bases numbered 5, after V lost 6 bases and J lost 8 bases. The CDR3 sequence is CASRGLASDEQFF. The CDR3 nucleotides are TGTGCCAGCAGGGGACTAGCATCGGATGAGCAGTTCTTC.

This clonotype came up many times. J is TRBJ2-5 and V is TRBV7-2; D remains unclear. Germline V gene sequence: CDR1 SGHTA, CDR2 FQGNSA. V was pared by 3 bases and J by 4 bases, with 12 bases between. The CDR3 is 14 amino acids. The CDR3 nucleotides read TGTGCCAGCAGCTTGAGGCCACCCCGAGAGACCCAGTACTTC. Amino acid sequence: CASSLRPPRETQYF.

This clonotype came up many times. CDR3 sequence (DNA): TGCAGTGCTAGTGTAGGAAGGACAGGTGATCAGCCCCAGCATTTT. It codes for CSASVGRTGDQPQHF. The rearrangement uses TRBV20-1 and TRBJ1-5; TRBD1 aligns across 7 bases. J was trimmed by 5 bases and V by 3 bases; bases with no gene match: 10. Per germline, CDR1 DFQATT and CDR2 SNEGSKA (reference sequence). This CDR3 is built from 15 residues.

This clonotype was seen at least ten times. An end of the junction differs from the germline gene, which may be a read error. DNA for the CDR3: TGTGCTAGCAGCCGAGGGGCAGAAGAGACCCAGTACTTC. Its protein is CASSRGAEETQYF. The chain carries TRBV7-7 and TRBJ2-5; D possibly uses TRBD1 or TRBD2 (5 bases each). CDR3 length: 13 residues. Per germline, CDR1 SSHAT and CDR2 FNYEAQ (reference sequence). Combining the CDR3 with reference TRBV7-7 and TRBJ2-5 gives the whole variable domain GAGVSQSPRYKVTKRGQDVTLRCDPISSHATLYWYQQALGQGPEFLTYFNYEAQPDKSGLPSDRFSAERPEGSISTLTIQRTEQRDSAMYRCASSRGAEETQYFGPGTRLLVL.

The rearrangement joins TRBV6-2 or TRBV6-3 to TRBJ2-3, with 8 bases matching TRBD2. Germline V gene lookup returns CDR1 MNHEY and CDR2 SVGEGT. The V gene end was trimmed by 5 bases and the J gene end by 4 bases; junction bases not matched to a gene: 8. This CDR3 has 15 residues. The DNA of the CDR3 is TGTGCCAGCAGTAGCGGGAGAACCGGCGCAGATACGCAGTATTTT. Encoded protein: CASSSGRTGADTQYF.

Only a few counts were recorded for this clonotype. This chain connects TRBV11-2 to TRBJ2-1, with a weak D call TRBD1 (6 bases). The CDR3 totals 18 residues. The ends were cut back, 4 bases at V and 0 bases at J, with 19 bases in the middle. CDR1 and CDR2 (germline): SGHAT, FQNNGV. This CDR3 reads CASSSAGQSLSSYNEQFF. For the CDR3, the DNA is TGTGCCAGCAGCTCCGCCGGACAGTCCTTGAGCTCCTACAATGAGCAGTTCTTC.

This clonotype came up a few times. The J gene is TRBJ2-7, the V gene TRBV12-3 or TRBV12-4, with TRBD1 as a possible D gene (5 bases). Trimming removed 4 bases at V and 2 bases at J, with 12 bases between. The CDR3 totals 14 residues. The CDR3 sequence: CASSWGRNTYEQYF. The CDR3 coding sequence is TGTGCCAGCAGTTGGGGCAGGAACACCTACGAGCAGTACTTC.

V and J are TRBV2 and TRBJ1-1; D gene unclear. Trimming left V 4 bases short and J 0 bases short, with 9 bases between. Germline lookup yields CDR1 SNHLY and CDR2 FYNNEI. CDR3 length: 14 amino acids. This CDR3 reads CASSGGQLNTEAFF. CDR3 coding DNA: TGTGCCAGCAGTGGAGGGCAGCTGAACACTGAAGCTTTCTTT.

This clonotype was picked up many times. This chain connects TRBV19 to TRBJ2-3, with 8 bases fitting TRBD2. V trimming: 2 bases; J trimming: 1 base; junction bases outside the gene matches: 5. Germline CDR1 reads LNHDA; CDR2 reads SQIVND (reference sequence). This CDR3 is 16 amino acids long. CDR3 in amino acids: CASSILAGLRTDTQYF. The DNA of the CDR3 is TGTGCCAGTAGTATACTAGCGGGTCTGCGCACAGATACGCAGTATTTT.

This clonotype was picked up many times. This chain joins TRBV28 and TRBJ2-5; D not certain. The CDR3 sequence is 14 residues long. The V end lost 6 bases, the J end lost 2 bases, and 13 bases lay between the germline ends. Germline V lookup: CDR1 MDHEN, CDR2 SYDVKM. The CDR3 DNA sequence: TGTGCCAGCAGCATTCTCCCAAGGCAAGAGACCCAGTACTTC. Translated, it gives CASSILPRQETQYF. Full variable domain (outside the CDR3, taken from reference TRBV28 and TRBJ2-5): DVKVTQSSRYLVKRTGEKVFLECVQDMDHENMFWYRQDPGLGLRLIYFSYDVKMKEKGDIPEGYSVSREKKERFSLILESASTNQTSMYLCASSILPRQETQYFGPGTRLLVL.

The sample holds a few counts of this clonotype. The gene calls are TRBV12-3 or TRBV12-4 and TRBJ2-1, with TRBD2 identical over 11 bases. Trimming cost V 9 bases and J 10 bases; bases outside gene matches: 8. This CDR3 region has 13 residues. CDR3 in DNA: TGTGCCAGTAGACTAGCGGGAAGTGGCGAGCAGTTCTTC. Its translation: CASRLAGSGEQFF.

Judged by abundance, this clonotype is medium-sized (0.01 to 0.1%). The rearrangement uses TRBV6-2 or TRBV6-3 and TRBJ1-5; D not resolved. In germline, CDR1 is MNHEY, CDR2 SVGEGT. V lost 2 bases and J 6 bases, leaving 5 bases between the germline ends. The length of the CDR3 is 12 residues. The CDR3 here is CASSYDGQPQHF. The CDR3 DNA follows: TGTGCCAGCAGTTACGACGGTCAGCCCCAGCATTTT.

This rearrangement joins TRBV6-6 to TRBJ1-1; a possible D gene is TRBD1 (6 bases). Trimming cost V 2 bases and J 2 bases, with 12 bases left between them. The germline CDR1 and CDR2 sequences are MNHNY and SVGAGI (reference sequence). The CDR3 is 15 residues long. The CDR3 DNA reads as TGTGCCAGCAGTTACCGGCAGGGGATCAACACTGAAGCTTTCTTT. This encodes CASSYRQGINTEAFF.

In its sample, this clonotype was seen a few times. The rearrangement joins TRBV9 to TRBJ2-3; D remains unclear. The CDR3 consists of 12 residues. V lost 3 bases and J lost 2, with 4 bases in between. Germline CDR1 SGDLS, CDR2 YYNGEE. For the CDR3, the DNA is TGTGCCAGCAGCGGTTACACAGATACGCAGTATTTT. Translated: CASSGYTDTQYF. The complete variable domain, with remaining parts taken from reference TRBV9 and TRBJ2-3, reads DSGVTQTPKHLITATGQRVTLRCSPRSGDLSVYWYQQSLDQGLQFLIQYYNGEERAKGNILERFSAQQFPDLHSELNLSSLELGDSALYFCASSGYTDTQYFGPGTRLTVL.